The 11 T cell receptor beta chains in this list originate from one sample, sequenced in a study of CD8+CD57+ T cells in acquired aplastic anemia. Genomic DNA, serving as template, underwent TCR beta VDJ and CDR3 profiling. MiXCR, run by TCRdb on the reads, gives a single entry per CDR3 protein. The table shows hundreds of thousands of distinct CDR3 sequences, with around 30% occurring only once. Patients chosen for sequencing had CD8+CD57+ cells that had expanded, as shown by flow cytometry. The specimen was sorted CD4+, CD8+, or CD8+CD57+ T cells (not recorded which) from PBMCs. These receptors were obtained from a human donor with aplastic anemia.

This clonotype was seen at least ten times. This sequence joins TRBV20-1 and TRBJ2-7; D ambiguous. The CDR3 spans 13 residues. Trimming left V 3 bases short and J 3 bases short, with 12 bases between. Looked up from germline, CDR1 is DFQATT and CDR2 is SNEGSKA (reference sequence). The CDR3 is CSARTPMHYEQYF. CDR3 bases: TGCAGTGCTAGGACTCCGATGCACTACGAGCAGTACTTC.

The V and J genes are TRBV7-9 and TRBJ1-6; weak D call: TRBD1 (6 bases). CDR3 size: 15 residues. Germline V gene lookup returns CDR1 SEHNR and CDR2 FQNEAQ (reference sequence). V was clipped by 6 bases and J by 8 bases, with 17 bases between them. CDR3 DNA sequence: TGTGCCAGCAGGCAGGGGAACCTTCCGGATTCACCCCTCCACTTT. It yields the protein CASRQGNLPDSPLHF.

This rearrangement joins TRBV20-1 to TRBJ2-7, with 10 bases that match TRBD1. Germline-derived CDR1 and CDR2 are DFQATT and SNEGSKA (reference sequence). V lost 6 bases and J lost 4; bases outside the gene matches: 6. CDR3 length: 13 residues. The CDR3 region has the DNA TGCAGTGCGGGACAGGGGCGGTCGTACGAGCAGTACTTC. Translated: CSAGQGRSYEQYF.

In this sample, this clonotype turned up many times. V and J are TRBV5-4 and TRBJ2-7; 8 bases agree with TRBD1. Germline V CDR1 and CDR2: SGHNT, YYREEE (reference sequence). The CDR3 runs to 13 residues. J lost 2 bases, V lost 4 bases, and 2 bases had no gene match. The CDR3 DNA follows: TGTGCCAGCAGCACACAGGGGGCCTACGAGCAGTACTTC. Translated: CASSTQGAYEQYF. Looking up the rest from reference TRBV5-4 and TRBJ2-7 gives the full variable domain: ETGVTQSPTHLIKTRGQQVTLRCSSQSGHNTVSWYQQALGQGPQFIFQYYREEENGRGNFPPRFSGLQFPNYSSELNVNALELDDSALYLCASSTQGAYEQYFGPGTRLTVT.

This clonotype came up many times. The chain has TRBV20-1 and TRBJ2-5; possible D gene TRBD2, 7 bases. Germline V gene sequence: CDR1 DFQATT, CDR2 SNEGSKA (reference sequence). V shed 1 base and J shed 5 bases, with 11 bases lying between them. This CDR3 has 13 amino acids. The CDR3 region is CSARAGGGETQYF. CDR3 nucleotide sequence: TGCAGTGCTAGAGCGGGGGGCGGGGAGACCCAGTACTTC.

Only a few counts were recorded for this clonotype. This chain connects TRBV12-3 or TRBV12-4 to TRBJ1-2; 7 bases map to TRBD1. V lost 6 bases to trimming and J lost 8 bases; unmatched junction nucleotides: 15. The CDR3 has 15 residues. CDR3 sequence reads: CASRRTGATNGGYTF. The CDR3 DNA reads as TGTGCCAGCAGGAGAACAGGGGCCACGAATGGGGGCTACACCTTC.

The J gene is TRBJ2-5, the V gene TRBV2; tentatively, D is TRBD2 (5 bases). The CDR3 totals 15 residues. Trimming cost V 5 bases and J 2 bases, with 15 bases left between them. Per the germline V gene, CDR1 is SNHLY and CDR2 is FYNNEI. The chain's CDR3 is CASSQSRTGQETQYF. For the CDR3, the DNA is TGTGCCAGCAGTCAATCAAGGACGGGACAAGAGACCCAGTACTTC. The full variable domain, rest sourced from reference TRBV2 and TRBJ2-5, is EPEVTQTPSHQVTQMGQEVILRCVPISNHLYFYWYRQILGQKVEFLVSFYNNEISEKSEIFDDQFSVERPDGSNFTLKIRSTKLEDSAMYFCASSQSRTGQETQYFGPGTRLLVL.

The CDR3 region is CASSLGWPYNEQFF. The CDR3 DNA reads as TGTGCCAGCAGCTTAGGATGGCCCTACAATGAGCAGTTCTTC. The chain recombines TRBV7-2 with TRBJ2-1; no clear D. Germline loops: CDR1 SGHTA, CDR2 FQGNSA. The CDR3 is 14 residues long. V was cut by 1 base and J by 2 bases, with 6 bases left in between.

The chain is built from TRBV4-1 and TRBJ1-1, with 7 nucleotides matching TRBD1. The germline CDR1 and CDR2 sequences are MGHRA and YSYEKL. V lost 1 base and J lost 3; bases outside the gene matches: 5. There are 15 residues in the CDR3. CDR3 nucleotide sequence: TGCGCCAGCAGCCAAGTGGGGCAGGGGGACACTGAAGCTTTCTTT. Encoded protein: CASSQVGQGDTEAFF.

This clonotype was found many times. The V call is TRBV2, the J call TRBJ1-3; TRBD1 might be the D (6 bases). Trimming removed 5 bases at V and 0 bases at J, with 8 bases between. This CDR3 region has 14 residues. Germline CDR1 reads SNHLY; CDR2 reads FYNNEI. CDR3 coding DNA: TGTGCCAGCAGTCAACAGGGCTCTGGAAACACCATATATTTT. This translates into CASSQQGSGNTIYF.

A remark on this clonotype: At one of its ends the junction is not consistent with the germline gene, which may arise from a read error. The chain links TRBV24-1 to TRBJ2-7; D is unclear. The V gene's germline CDR1 is KGHDR and CDR2 SFDVKD. CDR3 size: 13 residues. The CDR3 loop reads CASSLAATYEQYF. The CDR3 DNA reads as TGTGCCAGCAGTTTAGCAGCCACCTACGAGCAGTACTTC.